These 23 T cell receptor beta chains came from one sample sequenced in a study of blood T cell repertoires in COVID-19 (dated by TCRdb to 2020 to 2021). Libraries were built with the immunoSEQ multiplex PCR assay. In TCRdb, the immuneACCESS table is reduced to in-frame sequences with V and J assigned. These tables do not hold every clone; where another copy was compared, an unresolved V gene accounts for under half, and the others remain unexplained. A total of some 100,000 clones appear in this sample, around four fifths of them only once. Of the sample, around an eighth falls within the top ten clones. The sequenced sample consisted of peripheral blood. All receptors come from a human donor in a cohort sampled during active COVID-19.

CDR3 in DNA: TGTGCCAGCAGCTCTGCCGGGGGTGAGACCCAGTACTTC. This codes for CASSSAGGETQYF. The rearrangement uses TRBV5-4 and TRBJ2-5; TRBD2 is a possible D gene (6 bases). This CDR3 has 13 amino acids. Germline V gives CDR1 SGHNT, CDR2 YYREEE (reference sequence). Trimming pared 3 bases from V and 5 bases from J, leaving 11 bases between.

This sequence joins TRBV7-2 and TRBJ2-2; TRBD1 agrees at 7 bases. Trimming removed 5 bases from V and 2 bases from J; junction bases left unmatched: 5. The germline V gene encodes CDR1 SGHTA and CDR2 FQGNSA. This CDR3 region has 15 residues. CDR3 bases: TGTGCCAGCAGCCCCGGGACAGTAAACACCGGGGAGCTGTTTTTT. Translated: CASSPGTVNTGELFF. Looking up the rest from reference TRBV7-2 and TRBJ2-2 gives the full variable domain: GAGVSQSPSNKVTEKGKDVELRCDPISGHTALYWYRQSLGQGLEFLIYFQGNSAPDKSGLPSDRFSAERTGGSVSTLTIQRTQQEDSAVYLCASSPGTVNTGELFFGEGSRLTVL.

The chain recombines TRBV12-3 or TRBV12-4 with TRBJ1-1; D gene unclear. The CDR3 sequence is 12 residues long. V lost 5 bases and J 0 bases, leaving 4 bases between the germline ends. The CDR3 spells CASSILNTEAFF. DNA for the CDR3: TGTGCCAGCAGTATATTGAACACTGAAGCTTTCTTT.

The gene calls are TRBV29-1 and TRBJ2-1; TRBD2 aligns across 12 bases. Germline CDR1 SQVTM, CDR2 ANQGSEA. The CDR3 covers 17 residues. V shed 1 base, J shed 5 bases, and the junction held 9 bases outside the gene matches. Here the CDR3 DNA reads TGCAGCGTTGAAGTAGAAGCTAGCGGGGGGGCGGACAATGAGCAGTTCTTC. This gives the protein CSVEVEASGGADNEQFF.

The J gene is TRBJ1-1, the V gene TRBV29-1; 10 nucleotides align to TRBD1. The CDR3 runs 13 residues. The germline V gene encodes CDR1 SQVTM and CDR2 ANQGSEA. For the CDR3, the DNA is TGCAGAGCGACAGGGGGCTCGGGTGATGAAGCTTTCTTT. Translation gives CRATGGSGDEAFF.

This clone was counted a single time. This chain joins TRBV3-1 (or the pseudogene TRBV3-2) and TRBJ2-1; D perhaps matches TRBD1 (5 bases). The germline V and J ends were trimmed by 3 bases and 8 bases, with 14 bases remaining between them. The CDR3 sequence is 14 residues long. The germline CDR1 and CDR2 sequences are LGHDT and YNNKEL (reference sequence). The CDR3 loop reads CASSQAASTDEQFF. CDR3 sequence (DNA): TGTGCCAGCAGCCAGGCGGCCTCGACAGATGAGCAGTTCTTC.

This clone was seen ten or more times. The J gene is TRBJ1-2, the V gene TRBV5-6; TRBD1 is a possible D gene (6 bases). The CDR3 is 12 residues long. Trimming took 5 bases from V and 6 from J, leaving 11 bases between them. The germline V gene has CDR1 SGHDT and CDR2 YYEEEE. The CDR3 DNA reads TGTGCCAGCAGTACAGGGTTCGATGGCTACACCTTC. This sequence encodes CASSTGFDGYTF.

The V call is TRBV9, the J call TRBJ1-2; perhaps TRBD1 as D (5 bases). Germline CDR1 reads SGDLS; CDR2 reads YYNGEE. V was trimmed by 6 bases and J by 7 bases, leaving 16 bases between them. The CDR3 spans 13 residues. The CDR3 reads CASTRGGVGGYTF. Here the CDR3 DNA reads TGTGCCAGCACCCGGGGGGGGGTAGGTGGCTACACCTTC.

There are a few counts of this clone. The rearrangement joins TRBV2 to TRBJ1-5; D not resolved. Germline values: CDR1 SNHLY, CDR2 FYNNEI. Between the trimmed V and J ends, which lost 7 bases and 0 bases, there was a span of 7 bases. The CDR3 runs 13 residues. The CDR3 nucleotides read TGTGCCAGCAAACGGTATAGCAATCAGCCCCAGCATTTT. Encoded protein: CASKRYSNQPQHF.

This chain uses TRBV5-1 with TRBJ1-6; D is perhaps TRBD1 (5 bases). V dropped 4 bases and J dropped 5 bases, with 13 bases sitting between them. The CDR3 runs 15 residues. Looked up from germline, CDR1 is SGHRS and CDR2 is YFSETQ. CDR3 sequence (DNA): TGCGCCAGCAGCATAGATCTGGGGCATAATTCACCCCTCCACTTT. It specifies CASSIDLGHNSPLHF.

This clone was observed a handful of times. This sequence joins TRBV4-2 and TRBJ1-3, with a possible D match to TRBD1 (6 bases). The germline V and J ends were trimmed by 4 bases and 9 bases, with 10 bases remaining between them. Germline CDR1 LGHNA, CDR2 YNFKEQ. The CDR3 consists of 12 residues. CDR3 protein: CASSPIGGTIYF. DNA for the CDR3: TGTGCCAGCAGCCCCATAGGGGGCACCATATATTTT.

The chain carries TRBV3-1 (or the pseudogene TRBV3-2) and TRBJ2-1, with 15 positions matching TRBD2. CDR3 size: 15 residues. Germline-derived CDR1 and CDR2 are LGHDT and YNNKEL (reference sequence). V gave up 4 bases and J gave up 8 bases; unmatched junction bases: 3. The CDR3 DNA follows: TGTGCCAGCAGCCGGACTAGCGGGGGGGCCCATGAGCAGTTCTTC. Amino acids: CASSRTSGGAHEQFF.

This chain connects TRBV2 to TRBJ2-5, with TRBD1 identical over 9 bases. J gave up 5 bases and V 6 bases, and 7 bases lay outside the gene matches. The CDR3 totals 14 residues. Germline loops: CDR1 SNHLY, CDR2 FYNNEI. CDR3 region: CASSRDRADETQYF. For the CDR3, the DNA is TGTGCCAGCAGCCGGGACAGGGCGGACGAGACCCAGTACTTC.

The chain combines TRBV5-1 with TRBJ2-7; D might be TRBD1 (5 bases). Germline CDR1 SGHRS, CDR2 YFSETQ. The CDR3 is 15 amino acids. V was trimmed by 3 bases and J by 4 bases, leaving 17 bases between them. The CDR3 sequence: CASSSGALDPYEQYF. The CDR3 nucleotides read TGCGCCAGCAGCTCTGGGGCCCTGGACCCATACGAGCAGTACTTC.

The rearrangement links TRBV6-4 to TRBJ1-5; TRBD1 aligns across 9 bases. Losses at the gene ends were 11 bases for V and 0 bases for J; bases not matched to a gene: 11. The germline V gene has CDR1 MRHNA and CDR2 SNTAGT. The CDR3 runs to 16 residues. The CDR3 here is CAQRGQGPISNQPQHF. DNA of the CDR3: TGTGCCCAGAGGGGACAGGGCCCCATTAGCAATCAGCCCCAGCATTTT.

This sequence joins TRBV5-1 and TRBJ2-5; 9 bases agree with TRBD2. CDR3 length: 14 amino acids. The ends lost 4 bases at V and 1 base at J; junction bases unmatched: 2. The germline CDR1 and CDR2 sequences are SGHRS and YFSETQ. CDR3 DNA: TGCGCCAGCAGCCCGACTAGCGGCCAAGAGACCCAGTACTTC. Translated: CASSPTSGQETQYF.

This rearrangement joins TRBV5-6 to TRBJ2-1, with TRBD2 as a possible D gene (6 bases). The CDR3 length is 16 residues. V was trimmed by 1 base and J by 2 bases, leaving 13 bases between them. CDR1 is SGHDT and CDR2 is YYEEEE in the germline V gene. CDR3 loop: CASSLFGRDTYNEQFF. The DNA for the CDR3 is TGTGCCAGCAGCTTGTTCGGGCGGGATACCTACAATGAGCAGTTCTTC.

This chain uses TRBV28 with TRBJ2-7; TRBD2 aligns across 13 bases. The CDR3 runs 15 residues. V lost 5 bases and J lost 4; bases outside the gene matches: 5. CDR1 and CDR2 from the germline V gene are MDHEN and SYDVKM. CDR3 in amino acids: CASSPTSGGVYEQYF. In DNA, the CDR3 is TGTGCCAGCAGTCCCACTAGCGGGGGGGTTTACGAGCAGTACTTC.

This clone was seen many times. The chain is built from TRBV21-1 and TRBJ2-7; the table calls TRBD1, which could not be checked here. TRBV21-1 is designated a pseudogene. This CDR3 comprises 14 residues. This CDR3 reads CASSKEDSSYEQYF. The CDR3 bases are TGTGCCAGCAGCAAAGAAGACAGCTCCTACGAGCAGTACTTC.

The chain has TRBV29-1 and TRBJ1-3; D perhaps matches TRBD1 (6 bases). There are 14 residues in the CDR3. Germline V gene lookup returns CDR1 SQVTM and CDR2 ANQGSEA. V was pared by 7 bases and J by 0 bases, with 13 bases between. The CDR3 spells CSASQGYSGNTIYF. The CDR3 DNA is TGCAGCGCTTCACAGGGTTACTCTGGAAACACCATATATTTT.

The V and J genes are TRBV28 and TRBJ2-2; 9 nucleotides match TRBD2. The germline gives CDR1 MDHEN, CDR2 SYDVKM. V trimming: 5 bases; J trimming: 2 bases; junction bases outside the gene matches: 9. CDR3 length: 17 residues. CDR3 DNA sequence: TGTGCCAGCAGTCCGCCGGGACTAGCTATAAACACCGGGGAGCTGTTTTTT. Its protein is CASSPPGLAINTGELFF.

The chain is built from TRBV27 and TRBJ2-5; TRBD1 is a possible D gene (5 bases). This CDR3 has 12 amino acids. V was cut by 6 bases and J by 5 bases, with 10 bases left in between. CDR1 MNHEY and CDR2 SMNVEV come from the germline V gene (reference sequence). The CDR3 protein is CASSRDGETQYF. The CDR3 nucleotides read TGTGCCAGCAGCAGGGATGGGGAGACCCAGTACTTC.

The chain couples TRBV30 to TRBJ1-1; the D is unclear. The V gene lost 3 bases and the J gene lost 0 bases, with 8 bases spanning the gap. This CDR3 contains 13 residues. Germline V gene data show CDR1 as GTSNPN and CDR2 as SVGIG (reference sequence). CDR3 bases: TGTGCCTGGAGGGAACAGCTGAACACTGAAGCTTTCTTT. Translating gives CAWREQLNTEAFF.